The rows below give T cell receptor beta chains drawn from one sample of a study of blood T cells in healthy people across ages. Using its own MiXCR run on the 5' RACE reads, TCRdb lists one record per CDR3 protein. The sample has roughly 900,000 distinct CDR3 sequences, roughly 50% seen once. The sample was blood. These receptors were collected from a man in his thirties or forties in good health. Each CDR3 is given with its conserved first and last residue. D genes are given only for firm matches. Rows give clone size only sometimes, using once, few, many, or a class for an expanded clone.

- | TRBJ1-4 | - | TRBV7-9 | TGTGCCAGCAGCTCAGACGGACAATGGGAAAAACTGTTTTTT | CASSSDGQWEKLFF
- | TRBJ2-2 | - | TRBV2 | TGTGCCAGCAGTGGTGACAGCGCCGGGGAGCTGTTTTTT | CASSGDSAGELFF
few | TRBJ2-7 | - | TRBV6-2/TRBV6-3 | TGTGCCAGCAGTTCCCTCGCTTACGAGCAGTACTTC | CASSSLAYEQYF
- | TRBJ2-7 | - | TRBV7-2 | TGTGCCAGCAGCCCTCAGGTTGGCAGCCCGAACTACGAGCAGTACTTC | CASSPQVGSPNYEQYF
- | TRBJ1-2 | - | TRBV6-2/TRBV6-3 | TGTGCCAGCAGCCCCGAGCTTTTTTTAGGCTACACCTTC | CASSPELFLGYTF
- | TRBJ2-7 | - | TRBV6-6 | TGTGCCAGCAGTTACCAACAGGGAGGATCCTACGAGCAGTACTTC | CASSYQQGGSYEQYF
few | TRBJ1-1 | - | TRBV27 | TGTGCCAGCAGCTCGTGGGGGAAAGTGAACACTGAAGCTTTCTTT | CASSSWGKVNTEAFF
- | TRBJ2-1 | TRBD2 | TRBV20-1 | TGCAGTGCTGCTAGCGGGGGCGCTCACAATGAGCAGTTCTTC | CSAASGGAHNEQFF
- | TRBJ2-1 | - | TRBV6-5 | TGTGCCAGCAGTGAGGGACAAGTCGGGGGCAATGAGCAGTTCTTC | CASSEGQVGGNEQFF
once | TRBJ2-1 | - | TRBV20-1 | TGCAGTGCCCTGGCATACAATGAGCAGTTCTTC | CSALAYNEQFF
- | TRBJ2-2 | TRBD1 | TRBV6-4 | TGTGCCAGCAGTGACTCCGGGACAGGGCCCGGGGAGCTGTTTTTT | CASSDSGTGPGELFF